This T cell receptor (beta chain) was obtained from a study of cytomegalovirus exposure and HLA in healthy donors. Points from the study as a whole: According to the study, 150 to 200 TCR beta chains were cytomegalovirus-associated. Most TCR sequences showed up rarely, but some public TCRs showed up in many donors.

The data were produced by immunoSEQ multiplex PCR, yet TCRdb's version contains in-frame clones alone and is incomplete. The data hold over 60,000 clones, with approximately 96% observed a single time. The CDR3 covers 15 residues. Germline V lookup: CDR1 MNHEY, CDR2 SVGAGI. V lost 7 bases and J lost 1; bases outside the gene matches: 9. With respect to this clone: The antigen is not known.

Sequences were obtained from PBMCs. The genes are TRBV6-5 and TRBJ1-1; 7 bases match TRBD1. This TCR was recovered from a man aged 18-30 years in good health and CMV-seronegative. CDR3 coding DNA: TGTGCCAGCAAGTCGGCAGGGGGTACGAACACTGAAGCTTTCTTT. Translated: CASKSAGGTNTEAFF.